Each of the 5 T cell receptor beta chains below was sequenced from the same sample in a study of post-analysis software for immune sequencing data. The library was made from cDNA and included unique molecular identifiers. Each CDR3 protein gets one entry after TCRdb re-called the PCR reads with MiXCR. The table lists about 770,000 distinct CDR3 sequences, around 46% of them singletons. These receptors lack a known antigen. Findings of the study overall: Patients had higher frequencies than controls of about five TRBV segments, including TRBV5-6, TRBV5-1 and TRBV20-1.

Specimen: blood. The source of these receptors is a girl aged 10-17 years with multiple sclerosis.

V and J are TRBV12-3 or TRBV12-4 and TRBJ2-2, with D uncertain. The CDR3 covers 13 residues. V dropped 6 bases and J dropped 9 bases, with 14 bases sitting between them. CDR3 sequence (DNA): TGTGCCAGCAGCATCAGCCTAGTGAGGGAGCTGTTTTTT. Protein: CASSISLVRELFF.

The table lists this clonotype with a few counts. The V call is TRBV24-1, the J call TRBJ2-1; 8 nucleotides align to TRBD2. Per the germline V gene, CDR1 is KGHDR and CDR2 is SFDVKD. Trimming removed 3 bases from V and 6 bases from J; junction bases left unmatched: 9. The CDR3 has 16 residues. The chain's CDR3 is CATSDGDGTRTNEQFF. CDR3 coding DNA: TGTGCCACCAGTGATGGTGACGGGACTAGGACCAATGAGCAGTTCTTC.

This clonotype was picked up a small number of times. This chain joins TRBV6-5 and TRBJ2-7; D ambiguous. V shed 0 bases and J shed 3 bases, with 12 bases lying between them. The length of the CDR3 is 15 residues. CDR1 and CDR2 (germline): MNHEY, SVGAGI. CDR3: CASSYSNLGNYEQYF. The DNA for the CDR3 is TGTGCCAGCAGTTACTCGAATCTCGGTAACTACGAGCAGTACTTC.

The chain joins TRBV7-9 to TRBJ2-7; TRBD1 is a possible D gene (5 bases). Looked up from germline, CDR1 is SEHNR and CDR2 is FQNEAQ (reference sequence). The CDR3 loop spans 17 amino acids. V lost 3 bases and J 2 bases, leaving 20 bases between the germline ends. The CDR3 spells CASSFFFLSSRAYEQYF. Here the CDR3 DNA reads TGTGCCAGCAGCTTCTTCTTCTTGTCAAGCAGGGCCTACGAGCAGTACTTC.

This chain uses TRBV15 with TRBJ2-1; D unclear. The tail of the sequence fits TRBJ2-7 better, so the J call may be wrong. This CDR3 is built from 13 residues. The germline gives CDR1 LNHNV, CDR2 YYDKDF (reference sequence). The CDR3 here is CATSDGSTGEQYF. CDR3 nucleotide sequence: TGTGCCACCAGCGATGGTTCAACCGGGGAGCAGTACTTC.